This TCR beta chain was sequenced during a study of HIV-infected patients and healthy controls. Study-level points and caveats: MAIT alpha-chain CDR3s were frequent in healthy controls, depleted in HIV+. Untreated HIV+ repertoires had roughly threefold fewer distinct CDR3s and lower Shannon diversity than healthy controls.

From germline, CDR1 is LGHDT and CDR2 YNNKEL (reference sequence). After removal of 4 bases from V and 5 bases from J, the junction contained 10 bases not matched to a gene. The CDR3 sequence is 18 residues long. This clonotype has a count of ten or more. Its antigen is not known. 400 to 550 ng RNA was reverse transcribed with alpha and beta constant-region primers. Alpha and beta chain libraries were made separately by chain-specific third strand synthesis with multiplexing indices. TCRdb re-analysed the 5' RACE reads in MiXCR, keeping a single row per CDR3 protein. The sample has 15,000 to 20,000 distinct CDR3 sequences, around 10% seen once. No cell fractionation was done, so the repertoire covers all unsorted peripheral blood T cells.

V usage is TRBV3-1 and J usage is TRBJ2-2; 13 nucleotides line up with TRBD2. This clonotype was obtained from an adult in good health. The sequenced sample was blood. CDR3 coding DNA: TGTGCCAGCAGCCCCGGGACTAGCGGGATGGTAGGAACCGGGGAGCTGTTTTTT. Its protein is CASSPGTSGMVGTGELFF.